This T cell receptor beta chain was retrieved from a study of OX40 agonist ivuxolimab in advanced cancers. The CDR3 spans 12 residues. Germline CDR1 is SNHLY and CDR2 is FYNNEI. V was clipped by 8 bases and J by 0 bases, with 8 bases between them. Sequencing used immunoSEQ multiplex PCR; TCRdb keeps in-frame clones, though not all of them. The sample shows about 72,000 clones, 75% to 90% of them seen only once. The material sequenced was CD4+ or CD8+ T cells sorted from blood, taken in a trial of the OX40 agonist ivuxolimab. The receptor's source is an adult with an advanced solid tumor such as melanoma, head and neck, liver or kidney cancer. The chain recombines TRBV2 with TRBJ2-7, with TRBD2 as a possible D gene (6 bases). CDR3 amino acids: CASGGFSYEQYF. CDR3 DNA sequence: TGTGCCAGCGGGGGGTTCTCCTACGAGCAGTACTTC.